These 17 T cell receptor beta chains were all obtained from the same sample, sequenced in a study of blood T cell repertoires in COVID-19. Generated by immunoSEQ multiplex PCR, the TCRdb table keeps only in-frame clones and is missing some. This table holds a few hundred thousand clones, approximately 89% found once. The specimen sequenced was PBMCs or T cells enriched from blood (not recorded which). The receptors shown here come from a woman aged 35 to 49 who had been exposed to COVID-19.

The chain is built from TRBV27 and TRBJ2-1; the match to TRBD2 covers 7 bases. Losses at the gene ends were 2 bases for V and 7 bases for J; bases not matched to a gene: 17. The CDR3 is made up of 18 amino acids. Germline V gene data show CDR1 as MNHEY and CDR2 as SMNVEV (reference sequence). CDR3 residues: CASSLNGRPSTQTNEQFF. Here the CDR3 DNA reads TGTGCCAGCAGTTTAAACGGGAGGCCCAGCACACAGACGAATGAGCAGTTCTTC.

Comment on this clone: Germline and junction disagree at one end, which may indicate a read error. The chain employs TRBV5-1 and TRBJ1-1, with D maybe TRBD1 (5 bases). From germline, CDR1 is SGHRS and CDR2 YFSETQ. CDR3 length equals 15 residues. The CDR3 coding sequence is TGTGCCAGCAGCTTGTCGCAGGGTTTGAACACTGAAGCTTTCTTT. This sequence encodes CASSLSQGLNTEAFF.

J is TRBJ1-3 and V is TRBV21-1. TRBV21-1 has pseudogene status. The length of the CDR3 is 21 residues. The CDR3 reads CASSKKYQWIGDGGSGNTIYF. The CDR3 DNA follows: TGTGCCAGCAGCAAAAAGTATCAGTGGATAGGGGACGGGGGGTCTGGAAACACCATATATTTT.

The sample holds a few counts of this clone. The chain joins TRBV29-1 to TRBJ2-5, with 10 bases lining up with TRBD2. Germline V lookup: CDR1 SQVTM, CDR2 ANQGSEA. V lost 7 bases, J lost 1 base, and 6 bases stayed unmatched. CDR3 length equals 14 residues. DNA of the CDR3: TGCAGCGCCAGGACTAGCGGCCTCCAAGAGACCCAGTACTTC. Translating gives CSARTSGLQETQYF.

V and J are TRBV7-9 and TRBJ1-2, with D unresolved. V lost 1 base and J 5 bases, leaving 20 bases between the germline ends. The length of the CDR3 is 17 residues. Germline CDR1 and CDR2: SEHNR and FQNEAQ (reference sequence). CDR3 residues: CASSLVGPLLLMYGYTF. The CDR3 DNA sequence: TGTGCCAGCAGCTTAGTGGGCCCACTCCTTTTGATGTATGGCTACACCTTC.

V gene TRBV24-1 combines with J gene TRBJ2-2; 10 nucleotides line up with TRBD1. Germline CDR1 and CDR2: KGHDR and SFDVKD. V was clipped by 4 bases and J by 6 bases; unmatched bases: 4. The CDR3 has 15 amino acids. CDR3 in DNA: TGTGCCACCAGTGACCCCGGACAGGGGGCCGGGGAGCTGTTTTTT. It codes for CATSDPGQGAGELFF.

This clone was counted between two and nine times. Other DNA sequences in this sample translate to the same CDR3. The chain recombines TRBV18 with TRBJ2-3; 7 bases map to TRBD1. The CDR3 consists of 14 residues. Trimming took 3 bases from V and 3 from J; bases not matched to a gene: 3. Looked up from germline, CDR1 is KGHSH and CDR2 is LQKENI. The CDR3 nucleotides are TGTGCCAGCTCACCTAACAGGGGAACAGATACGCAGTATTTT. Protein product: CASSPNRGTDTQYF.

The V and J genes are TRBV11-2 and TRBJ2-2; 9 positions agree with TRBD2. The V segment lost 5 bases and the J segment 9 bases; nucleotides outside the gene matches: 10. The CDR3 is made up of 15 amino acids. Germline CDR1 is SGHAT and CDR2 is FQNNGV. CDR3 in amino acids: CASSGGREGRWELFF. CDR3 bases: TGTGCCAGCAGCGGGGGGCGGGAGGGCCGGTGGGAGCTGTTTTTT. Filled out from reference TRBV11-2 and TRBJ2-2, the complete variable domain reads EAGVAQSPRYKIIEKRQSVAFWCNPISGHATLYWYQQILGQGPKLLIQFQNNGVVDDSQLPKDRFSAERLKGVDSTLKIQPAKLEDSAVYLCASSGGREGRWELFFGEGSRLTVL.

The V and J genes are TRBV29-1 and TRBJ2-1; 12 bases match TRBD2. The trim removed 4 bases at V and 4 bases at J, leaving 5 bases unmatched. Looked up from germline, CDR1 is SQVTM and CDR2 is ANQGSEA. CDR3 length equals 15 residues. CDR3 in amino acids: CSVGLAGAPYNEQFF. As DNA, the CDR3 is TGCAGCGTTGGACTAGCGGGGGCCCCTTACAATGAGCAGTTCTTC.

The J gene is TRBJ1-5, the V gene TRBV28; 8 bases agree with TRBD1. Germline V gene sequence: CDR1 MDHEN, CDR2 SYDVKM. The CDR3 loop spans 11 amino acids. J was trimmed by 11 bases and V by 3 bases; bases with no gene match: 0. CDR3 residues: CASSLDRAQHF. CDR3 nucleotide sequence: TGTGCCAGCAGTTTGGACAGGGCCCAGCATTTT.

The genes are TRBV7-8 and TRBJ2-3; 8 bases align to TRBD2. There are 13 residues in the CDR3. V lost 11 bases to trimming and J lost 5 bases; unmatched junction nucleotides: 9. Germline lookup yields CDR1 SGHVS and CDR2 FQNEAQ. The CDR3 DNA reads TGTGCCGACGCCGTCGGGGGGGGAGATACGCAGTATTTT. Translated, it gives CADAVGGGDTQYF.

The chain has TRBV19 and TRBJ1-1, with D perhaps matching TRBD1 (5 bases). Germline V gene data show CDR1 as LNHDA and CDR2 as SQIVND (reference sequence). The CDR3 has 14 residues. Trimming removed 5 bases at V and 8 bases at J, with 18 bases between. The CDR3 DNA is TGTGCCAGTAGTGCAGACCCAGGGCAGCAGGAAGCTTTCTTT. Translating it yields CASSADPGQQEAFF.

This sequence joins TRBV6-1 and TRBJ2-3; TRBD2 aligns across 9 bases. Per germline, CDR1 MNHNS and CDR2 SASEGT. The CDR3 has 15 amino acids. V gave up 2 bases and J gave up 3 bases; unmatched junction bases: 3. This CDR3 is CASSERLAETDTQYF. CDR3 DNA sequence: TGTGCCAGCAGTGAAAGACTAGCGGAGACAGATACGCAGTATTTT.

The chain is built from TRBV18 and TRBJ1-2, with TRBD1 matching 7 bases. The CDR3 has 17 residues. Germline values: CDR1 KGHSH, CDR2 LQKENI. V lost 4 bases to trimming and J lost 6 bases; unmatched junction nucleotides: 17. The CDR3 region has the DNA TGTGCCAGCTCACTGCTTTCGAGTTCCGACAGGGTGGATGGCTACACCTTC. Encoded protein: CASSLLSSSDRVDGYTF.

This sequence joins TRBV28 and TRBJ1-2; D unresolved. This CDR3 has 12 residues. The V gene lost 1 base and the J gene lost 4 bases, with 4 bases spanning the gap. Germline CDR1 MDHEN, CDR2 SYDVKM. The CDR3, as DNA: TGTGCCAGCAGTTTATACACCTATGGCTACACCTTC. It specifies CASSLYTYGYTF.

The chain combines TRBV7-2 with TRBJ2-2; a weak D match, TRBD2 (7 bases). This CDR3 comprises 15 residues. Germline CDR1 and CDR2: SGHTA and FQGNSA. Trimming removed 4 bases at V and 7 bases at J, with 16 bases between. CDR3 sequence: CASSSPGGRIGELFF. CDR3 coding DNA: TGTGCCAGCAGCTCGCCCGGGGGGCGGATCGGGGAGCTGTTTTTT. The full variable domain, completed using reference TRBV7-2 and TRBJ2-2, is GAGVSQSPSNKVTEKGKDVELRCDPISGHTALYWYRQSLGQGLEFLIYFQGNSAPDKSGLPSDRFSAERTGGSVSTLTIQRTQQEDSAVYLCASSSPGGRIGELFFGEGSRLTVL.

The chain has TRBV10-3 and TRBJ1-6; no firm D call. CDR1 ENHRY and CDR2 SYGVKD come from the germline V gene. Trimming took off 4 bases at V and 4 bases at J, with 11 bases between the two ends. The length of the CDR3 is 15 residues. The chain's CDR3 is CAISGAGAYNSPLHF. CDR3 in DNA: TGTGCCATCAGTGGTGCGGGAGCTTATAATTCACCCCTCCACTTT.